The clone carrying this TCR beta chain has only a few counts. The memory fraction was CD4+CD45RO+CD25- cells. TCRdb re-derived calls from the 5' RACE reads in MiXCR, one entry per CDR3 protein. Here the sample spans around 57,000 distinct CDR3 sequences, 25% to 30% being singletons. The receptor comes from a female donor with breast cancer. Sequencing was carried out using tumor-infiltrating memory CD4+ T cells sorted from the breast tumor. Sample subset: memory CD4+ T cells, CD4+CD45RO+CD25-.

The CDR3 DNA reads TGCGCCAGCAGCCGAGCCGACGGCCGTGGGGCCGAGCAGTACTTC. Translation gives CASSRADGRGAEQYF. J is TRBJ2-7 and V is TRBV5-1; D is possibly TRBD1 (5 bases). Trimming shortened V by 4 bases and J by 6 bases, and 20 bases separated the two germline ends. The CDR3 has 15 residues. CDR1 and CDR2 (germline): SGHRS, YFSETQ.